This T cell receptor (beta chain) was observed in a study of neurological immune-mediated disorders. This clonotype was found many times. The CDR3 is 14 amino acids. A single record per CDR3 protein comes from TCRdb applying MiXCR to the 5' RACE reads. The table lists about 50,000 distinct CDR3 sequences, approximately 5.8% of them singletons, with approximately 1.5% in the top ten. The sample consisted of CD4+ T cells from blood. The chain couples TRBV21-1 to TRBJ2-5; the table gives TRBD1 as D, unverified against the DNA. TRBV21-1 is an annotated pseudogene. This receptor was obtained from a young woman with multiple sclerosis. The CDR3 here is CASSKIGRGETQYF. The CDR3 region has the DNA TGTGCCAGCAGCAAAATCGGCAGGGGCGAGACCCAGTACTTC.